The T cell receptor beta chain described here comes from a study of vaccination and CD4 T cells after COVID-19. Study-wide background: Cultures designated as controls were supplied with a CEFX pool, an HIV-1 Nef pool, or no peptide.

J was trimmed by 4 bases and V by 6 bases; bases with no gene match: 8. Germline assignment: CDR1 DFQATT and CDR2 SNEGSKA (reference sequence). CDR3 size: 15 residues. General study points: For SARS-CoV-2-reactive clonotypes, the median went from about 20 to 38, a nonsignificant increase.

The Oncomine TCR Beta short-read assay was what sequenced the DNA obtained from cultured CD4+ T cells. TCRdb independently ran MiXCR on the PCR reads; one entry per CDR3 protein. The sample yields some 19,000 distinct CDR3 sequences, approximately 49% seen once. This clonotype appeared a single time. Its antigen is not known. The treatment here: roughly ten-day PBMC culture with coronavirus spike peptide pools or control peptides (ViraFEST assay). Wells that each held 1.5 million to 2 million PBMCs were cultured with 9 to 10 IU/ml IL-2 and 7.5 to 10 ug/ml peptide pools. This chain connects TRBV20-1 to TRBJ2-1, with 11 bases aligning to TRBD2. The source is a human donor who had recovered from COVID-19. Sequencing was carried out using CD4+ T cells from blood, cultured in vitro. This CDR3 reads CSALGLAVGYNEQFF. CDR3 nucleotides: TGCAGTGCCCTGGGACTAGCGGTAGGATACAATGAGCAGTTCTTC.